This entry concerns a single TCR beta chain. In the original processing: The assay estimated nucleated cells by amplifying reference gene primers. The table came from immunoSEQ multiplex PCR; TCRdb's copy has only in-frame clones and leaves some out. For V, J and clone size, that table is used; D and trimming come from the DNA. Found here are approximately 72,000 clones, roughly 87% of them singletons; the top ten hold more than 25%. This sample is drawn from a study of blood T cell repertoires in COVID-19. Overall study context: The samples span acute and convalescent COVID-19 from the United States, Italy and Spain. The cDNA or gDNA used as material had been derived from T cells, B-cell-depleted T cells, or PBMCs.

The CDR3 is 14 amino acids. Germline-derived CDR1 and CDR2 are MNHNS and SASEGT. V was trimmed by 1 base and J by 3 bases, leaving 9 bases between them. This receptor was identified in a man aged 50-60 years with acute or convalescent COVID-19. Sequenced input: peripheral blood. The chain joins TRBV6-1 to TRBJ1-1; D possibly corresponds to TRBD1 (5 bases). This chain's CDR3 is CASSEGGRDTEAFF. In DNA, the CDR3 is TGTGCCAGCAGTGAAGGGGGCCGGGACACTGAAGCTTTCTTT.